This TCR beta chain was retrieved from a study of human T cells and chemical hapten exposure. General study findings and limits: Each of the donors had alopecia, so their immune responses may not resemble those of healthy people. Those TCRs sitting above 1 in 1000 frequency stayed the same with DPC sensitization.

This clonotype was observed at least ten times. The antigen is not known. One entry per CDR3 protein, called by TCRdb with MiXCR from the RACE reads. The sample has 300,000 to 450,000 distinct CDR3 sequences, about 5.1% seen once. The time point: pre-sensitization, week 0. The treatment: therapeutic diphenylcyclopropenone sensitization with weekly scalp DPC. Each patch test followed a blood draw. Alopecia patients, 18 to 70 years old and DPC-suitable, served as donors. Per germline, CDR1 SGHTA and CDR2 FQGNSA. V gave up 5 bases and J gave up 13 bases; unmatched junction bases: 11. The CDR3 totals 13 residues.

The chain employs TRBV7-2 and TRBJ2-5, with 9 bases identical to TRBD1. Sequencing used whole blood, obtained in connection with sensitization to the hapten diphenylcyclopropenone (DPC). The sequence derives from a woman in her forties or fifties with alopecia areata. Some clones in this sample may be carry-over from other donors' samples. This chain's CDR3 is CASSPGQGSSLYF. Here the CDR3 DNA reads TGTGCCAGCAGCCCGGGACAGGGCTCCTCACTGTACTTC.